Listed below are T cell receptor beta chains from one sample, sequenced in a study of T cell clones after liver transplantation. Method: immunoSEQ multiplex PCR; TCRdb's copy keeps in-frame clones and lacks some. Of tens of thousands of clones detected, 70% to 85% appear once; the ten largest clones hold 0.47%. Sequencing was performed on CD4+ T cells from blood, taken just over 45 months after liver transplant. Source of these receptors: a human patient who received a liver transplant. Some T cells may be provided by the graft donor. CDR3s include the opening cysteine and the closing phenylalanine or tryptophan. D genes are given only for firm matches. Rows may omit the clone size; those that give it use once, few, many or a size class.

j_gene	v_gene	d_gene	abundance	CDR3aa	CDR3nt
TRBJ2-5	TRBV28	TRBD2	NA	CASSRGGRLAGETQYF	TGTGCCAGCAGCCGTGGGGGTAGGCTAGCGGGAGAGACCCAGTACTTC
TRBJ1-4	TRBV6-5	TRBD1	NA	CASSNDRGGSEKLFF	TGTGCCAGCAGTAACGACAGGGGAGGAAGTGAAAAACTGTTTTTT
TRBJ2-7	TRBV28	NA	NA	CASSLGLGFDF	TGTGCCAGCAGTTTAGGGCTAGGCTTCGACTTC
TRBJ2-3	TRBV19	NA	NA	CASSMNGGTDTQYF	TGTGCCAGTAGTATGAACGGGGGCACAGATACGCAGTATTTT
TRBJ2-1	TRBV7-2	NA	NA	CASRSSWDGQFF	TGTGCCAGCAGGTCGAGCTGGGACGGACAGTTCTTC
TRBJ2-1	TRBV2	TRBD2	NA	CAPGGGLETYNEQFF	TGTGCCCCGGGCGGGGGGCTGGAAACTTACAATGAGCAGTTCTTC
TRBJ2-2	TRBV19	TRBD1	NA	CASSSRDRGTGELFF	TGTGCCAGTAGTTCCCGGGACAGGGGCACCGGGGAGCTGTTTTTT
TRBJ1-4	TRBV2	NA	once	CASRQGQVKLFF	TGTGCCAGCAGACAGGGTCAAGTAAAACTGTTTTTT
TRBJ2-7	TRBV6-5	NA	NA	CASIGDGWEQYF	TGTGCCAGCATTGGCGACGGCTGGGAGCAGTACTTC
TRBJ1-1	TRBV18	TRBD1	NA	CASSPTGTGRTEAFF	TGTGCCAGCTCACCTACCGGGACAGGGAGGACTGAAGCTTTCTTT
TRBJ2-7	TRBV7-2	NA	NA	CASSPHRDSEQYF	TGTGCCAGCAGCCCACACAGGGATAGCGAGCAGTACTTC
TRBJ2-5	TRBV27	TRBD2	NA	CAGSPPSGRGSQETQYF	TGTGCCGGCAGTCCCCCTAGCGGGAGAGGGTCCCAAGAGACCCAGTACTTC
TRBJ1-3	TRBV2	NA	NA	CASSVGGNSGNTIYF	TGTGCCAGCAGTGTGGGGGGGAACTCTGGAAACACCATATATTTT
TRBJ2-2	TRBV5-6	TRBD2	NA	CASSPPAGGVTGELFF	TGTGCCAGCAGCCCTCCTGCGGGAGGAGTCACCGGGGAGCTGTTTTTT
TRBJ1-5	TRBV19	TRBD1	few	CASTPGQGLNQPQHF	TGTGCCAGTACCCCGGGACAGGGGCTTAATCAGCCCCAGCATTTT
TRBJ2-7	TRBV5-6	NA	NA	CASGPYGQGSSYEQYF	TGTGCCAGCGGCCCCTATGGTCAGGGGAGCTCCTACGAGCAGTACTTC
TRBJ1-5	TRBV28	NA	few	CASSSPLGDRTRGPQHF	TGTGCCAGCAGTTCCCCCTTAGGAGACAGAACCCGGGGGCCCCAGCATTTT
TRBJ1-2	TRBV7-9	NA	NA	CASSLDRFEGYTF	TGTGCCAGCAGCTTAGATAGGTTTGAGGGCTACACCTTC
TRBJ2-5	TRBV5-4	NA	few	CASSLDSGETQYF	TGTGCCAGCAGCTTGGACAGCGGAGAGACCCAGTACTTC
TRBJ2-1	TRBV27	TRBD1	NA	CTSSIRGLEQFF	TGTACCAGCAGTATCAGGGGGCTTGAGCAGTTCTTC
TRBJ1-2	TRBV7-9	NA	once	CASSQDGLNYGYTF	TGTGCCAGCAGCCAGGACGGTCTAAACTATGGCTACACCTTC
TRBJ2-5	TRBV9	TRBD2	NA	CASSVGGGVPYF	TGTGCCAGCAGCGTTGGGGGAGGGGTCCCGTACTTC
TRBJ2-2	TRBV2	NA	NA	CASSEWTGELFF	TGTGCCAGCAGTGAGTGGACCGGGGAGCTGTTTTTT
TRBJ1-2	TRBV7-6	NA	once	CASSLGQGRVYGYTF	TGTGCCAGCAGCTTAGGGCAGGGGCGGGTGTATGGCTACACCTTC
TRBJ1-5	TRBV5-4	NA	NA	CASSLGVGGNQPQHF	TGTGCCAGCAGCTTGGGGGTCGGAGGCAATCAGCCCCAGCATTTT
TRBJ2-7	TRBV28	NA	NA	CASSSVGGYYEQYF	TGTGCCAGCAGTTCCGTGGGGGGTTACTACGAGCAGTACTTC
TRBJ1-1	TRBV5-5	TRBD1	NA	CASSLTGTGRVDTEAFF	TGTGCCAGCAGCTTGACCGGGACAGGGAGGGTGGACACTGAAGCTTTCTTT
TRBJ2-7	TRBV6-6	TRBD1	few	CASSRTGVYEQYF	TGTGCCAGCAGTCGGACAGGAGTCTACGAGCAGTACTTC
TRBJ1-4	TRBV7-9	TRBD1	NA	CASSSVSRGGEKLFF	TGTGCCAGCAGCTCTGTTTCGCGAGGGGGCGAAAAACTGTTTTTT
TRBJ1-1	TRBV28	NA	NA	CASRRPASTEAFF	TGTGCCAGCAGGCGCCCCGCGAGCACTGAAGCTTTCTTT
TRBJ2-1	TRBV7-9	NA	few	CASGDSTNEQFF	TGTGCCAGCGGTGACAGTACTAATGAGCAGTTCTTC
TRBJ2-7	TRBV30	TRBD1	once	CACTQTGATHEQYF	TGTGCCTGCACGCAGACAGGGGCGACCCACGAGCAGTACTTC
TRBJ1-3	TRBV2	NA	NA	CASSTVLSGNTIYF	TGTGCCAGCAGCACCGTGCTCTCTGGAAACACCATATATTTT
TRBJ1-1	TRBV27	NA	NA	CASSPGVETEAFF	TGTGCCAGCAGTCCAGGGGTTGAGACTGAAGCTTTCTTT
TRBJ2-3	TRBV5-4	TRBD2	once	CASSLRTSGMLADTQYF	TGTGCCAGCAGCTTGCGGACTAGCGGGATGCTCGCAGATACGCAGTATTTT
TRBJ2-7	TRBV11-2	NA	few	CASSLVGGTFSYEQYF	TGTGCCAGCAGCTTAGTTGGCGGGACCTTCTCCTACGAGCAGTACTTC
TRBJ1-2	TRBV28	TRBD1	few	CASLKQGPAGYTF	TGTGCCAGCCTAAAACAGGGGCCTGCTGGCTACACCTTC
TRBJ2-1	TRBV5-8	TRBD1	NA	CASSEDRYNEQFF	TGTGCCAGCAGCGAGGACAGGTACAATGAGCAGTTCTTC
TRBJ1-4	TRBV7-2	NA	NA	CASSFYDATNEKLFF	TGTGCCAGCAGCTTCTACGATGCAACTAATGAAAAACTGTTTTTT
TRBJ1-3	TRBV7-2	NA	NA	CASSSGAGSNTIYF	TGTGCCAGCAGCTCAGGAGCAGGGAGCAACACCATATATTTT
TRBJ1-1	TRBV27	TRBD1	NA	CASRYGDSQRTAFF	TGTGCCAGCAGATACGGGGACAGCCAGAGGACAGCTTTCTTT
TRBJ1-2	TRBV6-1	NA	NA	CASSITTGNAGYTF	TGTGCCAGCAGTATCACAACAGGGAATGCTGGCTACACCTTC
TRBJ1-2	TRBV5-1	TRBD1	NA	CASSLAGTGTNYGYTF	TGCGCCAGCAGCTTGGCGGGGACAGGGACTAACTATGGCTACACCTTC
TRBJ2-4	TRBV28	NA	NA	CASSSPRDSKNIQYF	TGTGCCAGCAGTTCACCTCGGGACTCAAAAAACATTCAGTACTTC
TRBJ1-1	TRBV2	TRBD1	NA	CASSLRQGASVTEAFF	TGTGCCAGCAGCCTTAGACAGGGGGCGTCGGTAACTGAAGCTTTCTTT
TRBJ2-3	TRBV28	NA	NA	CASTRTGTDTQYF	TGTGCCAGCACCCGGACCGGCACAGATACGCAGTATTTT
TRBJ2-1	TRBV12-5	TRBD1	NA	CASGLGGTGGFQNEQFF	TGTGCTAGTGGTTTGGGGGGGACAGGCGGTTTTCAGAATGAGCAGTTCTTC
TRBJ1-2	TRBV2	NA	NA	CASSEGRRIYGYTF	TGTGCCAGCAGTGAAGGTAGACGGATCTATGGCTACACCTTC